This T cell receptor beta chain was captured in a study of blood T cells in healthy people across ages. Using a J-beta primer mix together with a sample-barcoded 5' primer, a second PCR was run for roughly 6 to 12 cycles. TCRdb analysed the 5' RACE reads with MiXCR anew, one entry per CDR3 protein. The table records 1.5 million to 2 million distinct CDR3 sequences, 40% to 55% of them present only once. Overall study results and limits: Higher diversity, along with more naive CD4+ cells, distinguished long-lived donors from aged donors.

About this clonotype itself: What it recognizes is unknown.

The CDR3 covers 16 residues. V lost 0 bases, J lost 0 bases, and 12 bases lay in between. Germline lookup yields CDR1 DFQATT and CDR2 SNEGSKA (reference sequence). The chain recombines TRBV20-1 with TRBJ2-1, with D perhaps being TRBD1 or TRBD2 (5 bases each). This receptor was identified in a woman aged 40 to 55 in good health. Sequencing input: blood. The CDR3 DNA sequence: TGCAGTGCTAGAGATCTGGCAGGGAGCTCCTACAATGAGCAGTTCTTC. As protein: CSARDLAGSSYNEQFF.